This T cell receptor (beta chain) stems from a study of blood T cell repertoires in COVID-19. Study-level background: Material from acute and convalescent COVID-19 was sourced from the United States, Italy and Spain. Nucleic acid was either cDNA or gDNA, and it came from T cells, B-cell-depleted T cells, or PBMCs.

This clone was picked up one time. The CDR3 has 12 amino acids. The germline V gene encodes CDR1 SGHKS and CDR2 YYEKEE (reference sequence). V gave up 4 bases and J gave up 7 bases, with 10 bases separating them. In the authors' workflow: The authors estimated nucleated cell counts from reference gene primer amplification. The protocol was immunoSEQ multiplex PCR, while the TCRdb copy is restricted to in-frame clones and leaves out a portion. For V, J and clone size, that table is used; D and trimming come from the DNA. The sample has more than 150,000 clones, 75% to 85% seen once. The chain combines TRBV5-5 with TRBJ2-3; D gene uncertain. The sample comprised peripheral blood. This clonotype originated in a woman in her fifties or sixties with acute or convalescent COVID-19. In DNA form, the CDR3 reads TGTGCCAGCAGCCCAATCACTAATACGCAGTATTTT. Translated: CASSPITNTQYF.